This T cell receptor (beta chain) was sequenced during a study of glioma-infiltrating T cells after dendritic cell vaccination. Study at large: Dendritic cell vaccine was injected intradermally three times, biweekly. Points from the study as a whole: The cohort had few patients with full blood and tumor sets. Higher pretreatment TIL content predicted longer progression-free time and survival.

Comment on this clone: Its antigen is not identified.

Between the trimmed V and J ends, which lost 3 bases and 0 bases, there was a span of 15 bases. The CDR3 totals 17 residues. Germline CDR1 MDHEN, CDR2 SYDVKM. Time point reported: after dendritic cell vaccination, including at tumor progression/relapse. Clones were read by immunoSEQ multiplex PCR, and TCRdb kept only the in-frame ones, dropping some. The table lists roughly 50,000 clones, around 91% of them singletons. This chain links TRBV28 with TRBJ1-5; unclear D gene. The clonotype originates from a human donor with glioblastoma. Here the sequenced sample was blood, taken after dendritic cell vaccination. CDR3 protein: CASSFLPGPFSNQPQHF. CDR3 nucleotides: TGTGCCAGCAGTTTCCTCCCAGGCCCTTTTAGCAATCAGCCCCAGCATTTT.